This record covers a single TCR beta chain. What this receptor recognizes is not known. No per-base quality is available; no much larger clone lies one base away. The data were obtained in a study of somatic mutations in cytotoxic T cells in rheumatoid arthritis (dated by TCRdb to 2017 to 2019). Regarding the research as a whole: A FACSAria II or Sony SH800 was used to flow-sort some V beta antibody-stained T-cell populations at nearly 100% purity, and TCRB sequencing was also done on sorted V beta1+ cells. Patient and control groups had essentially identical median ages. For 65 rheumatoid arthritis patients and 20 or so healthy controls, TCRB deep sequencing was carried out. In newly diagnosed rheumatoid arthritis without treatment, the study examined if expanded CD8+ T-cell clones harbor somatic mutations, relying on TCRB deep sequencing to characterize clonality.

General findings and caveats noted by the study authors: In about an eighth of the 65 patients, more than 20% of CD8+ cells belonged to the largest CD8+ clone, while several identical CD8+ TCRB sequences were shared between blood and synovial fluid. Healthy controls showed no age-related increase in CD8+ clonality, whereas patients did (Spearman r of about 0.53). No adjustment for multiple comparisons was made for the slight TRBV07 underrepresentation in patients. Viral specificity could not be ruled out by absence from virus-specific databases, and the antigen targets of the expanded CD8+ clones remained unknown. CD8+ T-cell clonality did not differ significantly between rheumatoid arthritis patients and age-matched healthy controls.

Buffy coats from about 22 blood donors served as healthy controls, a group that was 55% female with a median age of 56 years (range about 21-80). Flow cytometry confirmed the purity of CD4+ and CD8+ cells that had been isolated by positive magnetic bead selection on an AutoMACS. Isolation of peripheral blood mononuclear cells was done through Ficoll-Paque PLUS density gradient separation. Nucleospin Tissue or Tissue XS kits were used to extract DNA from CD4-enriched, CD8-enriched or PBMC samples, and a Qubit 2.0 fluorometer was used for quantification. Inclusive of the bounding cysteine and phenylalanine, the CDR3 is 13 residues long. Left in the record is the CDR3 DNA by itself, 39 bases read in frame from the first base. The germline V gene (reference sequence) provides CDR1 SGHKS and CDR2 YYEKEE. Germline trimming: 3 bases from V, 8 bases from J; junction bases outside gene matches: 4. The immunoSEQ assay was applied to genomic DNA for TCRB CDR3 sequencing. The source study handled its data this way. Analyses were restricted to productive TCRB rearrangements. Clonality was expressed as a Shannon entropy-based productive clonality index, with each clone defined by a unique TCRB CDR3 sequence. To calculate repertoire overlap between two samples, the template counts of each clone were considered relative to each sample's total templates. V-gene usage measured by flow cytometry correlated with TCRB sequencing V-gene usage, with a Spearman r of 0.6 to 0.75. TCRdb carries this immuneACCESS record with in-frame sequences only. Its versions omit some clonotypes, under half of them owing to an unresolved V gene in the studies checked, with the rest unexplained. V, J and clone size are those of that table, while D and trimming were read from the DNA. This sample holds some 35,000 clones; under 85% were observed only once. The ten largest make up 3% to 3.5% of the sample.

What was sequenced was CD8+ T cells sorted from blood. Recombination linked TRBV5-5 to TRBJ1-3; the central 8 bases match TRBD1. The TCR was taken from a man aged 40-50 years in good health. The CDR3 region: CASSYDRGDTIYF. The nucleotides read TGTGCCAGCAGCTACGACAGGGGAGACACCATATATTTT.